This is a list of T cell receptor beta chains from one sample in a study of cytomegalovirus exposure and HLA in healthy donors. Only in-frame clones appear in the TCRdb table, and some are missing; sequencing was by immunoSEQ multiplex PCR. The sample carries roughly 100,000 clones, 63% recorded once. The specimen sequenced was PBMCs. The receptors come from a human donor in good health. CDR3s include the opening cysteine and the closing phenylalanine or tryptophan. The D gene is left open where the match is weak. Only some rows state a clone size, as once, few, many or a class for expanded clones.

V	J	D	size	CDR3	DNA
TRBV27	TRBJ2-1	TRBD1	NA	CASKVGQGSGNEQFF	TGTGCCAGCAAAGTCGGACAGGGGTCGGGAAATGAGCAGTTCTTC
TRBV9	TRBJ2-1	TRBD2	NA	CASSVVSAGVGNEQFF	TGTGCCAGCAGCGTAGTGTCGGCGGGAGTTGGCAATGAGCAGTTCTTC
TRBV27	TRBJ2-2	TRBD2	NA	CASSLSRGGDPGELFF	TGTGCCAGCAGTTTATCTCGTGGGGGGGACCCCGGGGAGCTGTTTTTT
TRBV7-9	TRBJ1-1	NA	NA	CASSSQTVLPNTEAFF	TGTGCCAGCAGCTCGCAGACAGTTCTGCCGAACACTGAAGCTTTCTTT
TRBV19	TRBJ2-7	NA	NA	CASSSSTGYYEQYF	TGTGCCAGTAGTTCTTCGACAGGTTACTACGAGCAGTACTTC
TRBV29-1	TRBJ2-5	TRBD2	NA	CSVGTSGQETQYF	TGCAGCGTTGGGACTAGCGGTCAAGAGACCCAGTACTTC
TRBV7-9	TRBJ2-1	TRBD2	NA	CASSLTSGGLDEQFF	TGTGCCAGCAGCTTGACTAGCGGGGGGCTGGATGAGCAGTTCTTC
TRBV5-1	TRBJ2-7	TRBD1	NA	CASKEDRWSEQYF	TGCGCCAGCAAGGAGGACAGGTGGAGCGAGCAGTACTTC
TRBV19	TRBJ1-5	NA	NA	CASNEVDFSNQPQHF	TGTGCCAGTAACGAGGTGGATTTTAGCAATCAGCCCCAGCATTTT
TRBV28	TRBJ2-5	NA	NA	CASSPPGIQETQYF	TGTGCCAGCAGTCCCCCAGGAATCCAAGAGACCCAGTACTTC
TRBV7-9	TRBJ1-1	NA	NA	CASSLERRGSEAFF	TGTGCCAGCAGCTTAGAACGCAGGGGCTCTGAAGCTTTCTTT
TRBV4-1	TRBJ1-3	NA	NA	CASSQDRNTIYF	TGCGCCAGCAGCCAAGACAGAAACACCATATATTTT
TRBV28	TRBJ1-5	NA	NA	CASSPDVWAGTLNQPQHF	TGTGCCAGCAGTCCCGATGTATGGGCCGGGACTCTCAATCAGCCCCAGCATTTT
TRBV29-1	TRBJ2-3	TRBD2	NA	CSVEDPAGGEADTQYF	TGCAGCGTTGAAGATCCGGCGGGAGGGGAGGCAGATACGCAGTATTTT
TRBV30	TRBJ1-5	NA	few	CAWSYVGGGNQPQHF	TGTGCCTGGAGTTACGTGGGGGGGGGCAATCAGCCCCAGCATTTT
TRBV5-1	TRBJ2-3	TRBD1	NA	CASSPNRGSTDTQYF	TGCGCCAGCAGCCCTAACAGGGGGAGCACAGATACGCAGTATTTT
TRBV12-5	TRBJ2-5	TRBD1	NA	CASGKSGTGLKTQYF	TGTGCTAGTGGAAAATCCGGGACAGGGTTAAAGACCCAGTACTTC
TRBV7-2	TRBJ2-3	TRBD2	NA	CASSLEVWEGSTDTQYF	TGTGCCAGCAGCTTAGAGGTTTGGGAGGGTAGCACAGATACGCAGTATTTT
TRBV30	TRBJ1-1	NA	NA	CAWSVLAPTEAFF	TGTGCCTGGAGTGTACTAGCTCCCACTGAAGCTTTCTTT
TRBV11-2	TRBJ2-7	NA	NA	CASMRAITAYEQYF	TGTGCCAGCATGAGGGCTATAACTGCCTACGAGCAGTACTTC
TRBV5-4	TRBJ2-1	NA	NA	CASSDTGTPNHNEQFF	TGTGCCAGCAGCGACACCGGGACTCCGAACCACAATGAGCAGTTCTTC
TRBV4-1	TRBJ2-7	NA	NA	CASSLGVSYEQYF	TGCGCCAGCAGCCTTGGAGTATCCTACGAGCAGTACTTC
TRBV5-1	TRBJ1-1	NA	NA	CASSLEDLSAEAFF	TGCGCCAGCAGCTTGGAGGATTTGAGCGCTGAAGCTTTCTTT
TRBV9	TRBJ2-3	TRBD1	few	CASRPGTGGITDTQYF	TGTGCCAGCAGACCCGGGACAGGGGGAATCACAGATACGCAGTATTTT
TRBV7-9	TRBJ2-1	NA	NA	CASSSTPGQEVNEQFF	TGTGCCAGCAGCTCCACCCCGGGCCAGGAGGTCAATGAGCAGTTCTTC
TRBV29-1	TRBJ2-2	TRBD2	NA	CSGALADGELFF	TGCAGCGGCGCGCTAGCGGACGGGGAGCTGTTTTTT
TRBV27	TRBJ2-7	NA	NA	CASSFGQGSYEQYF	TGTGCCAGCAGTTTCGGGCAGGGGTCCTACGAGCAGTACTTC
TRBV4-1	TRBJ2-7	TRBD2	NA	CASSQDASGSLYEQYF	TGCGCCAGCAGCCAAGATGCTAGCGGGAGTTTATACGAGCAGTACTTC
TRBV29-1	TRBJ2-5	NA	NA	CSVALETQYF	TGCAGCGTTGCTCTGGAGACCCAGTACTTC
TRBV25-1	TRBJ1-1	TRBD1	NA	CASSAGTGRTEAFF	TGTGCCAGCAGCGCCGGGACAGGGCGCACTGAAGCTTTCTTT
TRBV2	TRBJ1-5	TRBD1	NA	CASRSDRDNQPQHF	TGTGCCAGCAGGTCGGACAGGGACAATCAGCCCCAGCATTTT
TRBV28	TRBJ2-1	TRBD2	NA	CASTTTSGRDRRNEQFF	TGTGCCAGCACCACGACTAGCGGGAGGGACCGGAGGAATGAGCAGTTCTTC
TRBV6-5	TRBJ2-5	TRBD1	NA	CASSQGTGVETQYF	TGTGCCAGCAGTCAGGGAACAGGGGTCGAGACCCAGTACTTC
TRBV11-2	TRBJ2-4	TRBD2	NA	CASSDLGLAGLKNIQYF	TGTGCCAGCAGCGACCTCGGACTAGCGGGACTCAAAAACATTCAGTACTTC
TRBV5-4	TRBJ2-2	TRBD1	NA	CASSWDRVNTGELFF	TGTGCCAGCAGCTGGGACAGGGTGAACACCGGGGAGCTGTTTTTT
TRBV28	TRBJ2-3	TRBD2	NA	CASSFSAGRDTDTQYF	TGTGCCAGCAGTTTTTCAGCGGGGCGGGACACAGATACGCAGTATTTT
TRBV4-1	TRBJ2-5	NA	few	CASSQPLGTQYF	TGCGCCAGCAGCCAACCTCTAGGGACCCAGTACTTC
TRBV5-1	TRBJ1-1	TRBD1	NA	CASRTDRGLTEAFF	TGCGCCAGCAGGACGGACAGGGGGCTCACTGAAGCTTTCTTT
TRBV5-1	TRBJ2-7	NA	few	CASSWETGTYEQYF	TGCGCCAGCAGCTGGGAGACCGGTACTTACGAGCAGTACTTC
TRBV29-1	TRBJ1-1	NA	NA	CSVVRGGAFF	TGCAGCGTTGTCCGGGGGGGAGCTTTCTTT
TRBV28	TRBJ2-3	NA	NA	CASSLAGRDTQYF	TGTGCCAGCAGTTTAGCAGGGAGGGATACGCAGTATTTT
TRBV9	TRBJ2-7	TRBD1	NA	CASSVGWTGRGTYEQYF	TGTGCCAGCAGCGTAGGGTGGACAGGAAGGGGGACCTACGAGCAGTACTTC
TRBV5-5	TRBJ1-1	NA	NA	CASSGDRANTEAFF	TGTGCCAGCAGCGGAGACAGAGCGAACACTGAAGCTTTCTTT
TRBV19	TRBJ2-1	TRBD2	NA	CASSITSGALDEQFF	TGTGCCAGTAGTATCACTAGCGGGGCCTTAGATGAGCAGTTCTTC
TRBV15	TRBJ2-7	NA	NA	CATSRGAGVYEQYF	TGTGCCACCAGCAGAGGGGCAGGGGTCTACGAGCAGTACTTC
TRBV6-1	TRBJ1-1	TRBD1	NA	CASSDGRGLRAFF	TGTGCCAGCAGTGACGGCAGGGGGCTGAGAGCTTTCTTT
TRBV9	TRBJ2-7	NA	few	CASSVGGISYEQYF	TGTGCCAGCAGCGTAGGCGGGATCTCCTACGAGCAGTACTTC
TRBV4-1	TRBJ2-1	NA	once	CASSQDRTGSYNEQFF	TGCGCCAGCAGCCAAGATCGTACAGGTAGCTACAATGAGCAGTTCTTC
TRBV15	TRBJ2-1	NA	NA	CATSREGWKRAGYEQFF	TGTGCCACCAGCAGAGAGGGCTGGAAGAGAGCTGGGTATGAGCAGTTCTTC
TRBV19	TRBJ2-2	TRBD2	NA	CASTQQIAGAGELFF	TGTGCCAGTACTCAACAAATTGCGGGAGCCGGGGAGCTGTTTTTT
TRBV2	TRBJ2-3	NA	NA	CASIEGHHTDTQYF	TGTGCCAGCATCGAAGGACACCACACAGATACGCAGTATTTT
TRBV27	TRBJ2-1	NA	NA	CASSPTVTGNEQFF	TGTGCCAGCAGTCCAACAGTAACAGGCAATGAGCAGTTCTTC
TRBV5-1	TRBJ2-5	NA	NA	CASSLSGRGSGETQYF	TGCGCCAGCAGCTTGTCTGGCAGGGGTTCGGGTGAGACCCAGTACTTC